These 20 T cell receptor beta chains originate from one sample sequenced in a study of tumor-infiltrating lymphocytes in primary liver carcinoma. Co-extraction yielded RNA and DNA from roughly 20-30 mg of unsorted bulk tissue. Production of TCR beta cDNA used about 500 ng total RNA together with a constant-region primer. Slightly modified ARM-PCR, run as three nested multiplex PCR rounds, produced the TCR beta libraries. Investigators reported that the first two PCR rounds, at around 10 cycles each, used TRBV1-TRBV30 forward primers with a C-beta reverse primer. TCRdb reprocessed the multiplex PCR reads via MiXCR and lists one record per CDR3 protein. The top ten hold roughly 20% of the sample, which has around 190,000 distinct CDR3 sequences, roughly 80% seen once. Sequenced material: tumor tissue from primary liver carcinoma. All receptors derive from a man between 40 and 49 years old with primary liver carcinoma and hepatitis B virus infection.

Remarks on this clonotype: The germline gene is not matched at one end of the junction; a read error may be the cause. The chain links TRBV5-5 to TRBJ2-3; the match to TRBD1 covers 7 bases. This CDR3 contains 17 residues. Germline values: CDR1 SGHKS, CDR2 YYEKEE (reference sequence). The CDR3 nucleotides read TGTGCCAGCAGCTTGCTTAAGGGGGCGGTACGCACAGATACGGAGTATTTT. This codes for CASSLLKGAVRTDTEYF.

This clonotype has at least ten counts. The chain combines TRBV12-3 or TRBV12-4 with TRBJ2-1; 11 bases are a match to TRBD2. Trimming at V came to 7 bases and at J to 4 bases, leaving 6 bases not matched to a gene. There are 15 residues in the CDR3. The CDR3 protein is CASKGTSGTYNEQFF. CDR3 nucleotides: TGTGCCAGCAAGGGGACTAGCGGAACTTACAATGAGCAGTTCTTC.

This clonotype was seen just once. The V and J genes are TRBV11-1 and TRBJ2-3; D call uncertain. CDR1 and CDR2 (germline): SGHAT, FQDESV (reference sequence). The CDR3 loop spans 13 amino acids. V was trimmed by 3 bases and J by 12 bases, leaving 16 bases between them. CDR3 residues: CASSFIGIDIQYF. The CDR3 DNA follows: TGTGCCAGCAGCTTTATTGGTATAGATATACAGTATTTT. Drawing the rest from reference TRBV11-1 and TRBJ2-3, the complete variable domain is EAEVAQSPRYKITEKSQAVAFWCDPISGHATLYWYRQILGQGPELLVQFQDESVVDDSQLPKDRFSAERLKGVDSTLKIQPAELGDSAMYLCASSFIGIDIQYFGPGTRLTVL.

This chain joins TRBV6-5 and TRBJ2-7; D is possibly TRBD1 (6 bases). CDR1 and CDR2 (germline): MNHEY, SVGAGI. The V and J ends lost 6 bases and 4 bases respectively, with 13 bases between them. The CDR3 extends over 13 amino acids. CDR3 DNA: TGTGCCAGCAGGGGGACACGCAAGTACGAGCAGTACTTC. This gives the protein CASRGTRKYEQYF.

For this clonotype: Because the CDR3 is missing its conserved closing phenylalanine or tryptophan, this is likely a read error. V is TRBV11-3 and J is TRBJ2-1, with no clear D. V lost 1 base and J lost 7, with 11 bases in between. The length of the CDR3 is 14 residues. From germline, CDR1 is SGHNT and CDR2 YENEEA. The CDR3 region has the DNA TGTGCCAGCAGCTTAGGCGTCTCCAAGAATGAGCAGTTCTCC. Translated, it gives CASSLGVSKNEQFS.

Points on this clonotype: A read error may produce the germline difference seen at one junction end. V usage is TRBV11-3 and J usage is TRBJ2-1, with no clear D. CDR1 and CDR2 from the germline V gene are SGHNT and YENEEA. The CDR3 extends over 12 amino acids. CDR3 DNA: TGTGCCAGCAACTTAAATGCGAATGAGAAGTTCTTC. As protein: CASNLNANEKFF.

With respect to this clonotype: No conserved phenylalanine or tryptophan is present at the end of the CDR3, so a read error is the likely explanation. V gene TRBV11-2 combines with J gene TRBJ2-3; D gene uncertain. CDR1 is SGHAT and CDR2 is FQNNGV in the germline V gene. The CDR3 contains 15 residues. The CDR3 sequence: CVSSLDSLGTDTQYV. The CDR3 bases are TGTGTCAGCAGCTTAGATTCTCTGGGTACAGATACGCAGTATGTT.

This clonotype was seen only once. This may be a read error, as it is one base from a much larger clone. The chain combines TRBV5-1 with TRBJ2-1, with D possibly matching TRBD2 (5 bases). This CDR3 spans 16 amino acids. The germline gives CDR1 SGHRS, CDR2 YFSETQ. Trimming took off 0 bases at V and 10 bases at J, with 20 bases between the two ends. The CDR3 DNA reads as TGCGCCAGCAGCTTGGATGCGGGCGCGGTGGAAGCCGAGCAGTTCTTC. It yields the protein CASSLDAGAVEAEQFF.

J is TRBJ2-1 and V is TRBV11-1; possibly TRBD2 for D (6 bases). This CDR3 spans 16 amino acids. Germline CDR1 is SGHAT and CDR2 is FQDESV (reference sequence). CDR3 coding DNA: TGTATCAGTAGCATCGGGGGACTCCGATCCTACAATGAGCAGTTCTTC. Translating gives CISSIGGLRSYNEQFF. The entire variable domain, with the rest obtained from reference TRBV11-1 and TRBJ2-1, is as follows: EAEVAQSPRYKITEKSQAVAFWCDPISGHATLYWYRQILGQGPELLVQFQDESVVDDSQLPKDRFSAERLKGVDSTLKIQPAELGDSAMYLCISSIGGLRSYNEQFFGPGTRLTVL.

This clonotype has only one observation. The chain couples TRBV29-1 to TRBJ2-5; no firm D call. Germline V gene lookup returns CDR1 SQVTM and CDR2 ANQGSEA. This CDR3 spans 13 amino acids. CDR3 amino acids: CSLAGPRSETQYF. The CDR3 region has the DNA TGCAGTCTGGCCGGCCCCAGGTCCGAGACCCAGTACTTC.

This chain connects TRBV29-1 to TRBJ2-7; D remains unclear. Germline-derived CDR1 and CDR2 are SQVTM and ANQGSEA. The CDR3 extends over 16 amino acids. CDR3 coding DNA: TGCAACCCCATGACATCTAGGACCGGCACTCCCTACGAGCAGTACTTC. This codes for CNPMTSRTGTPYEQYF.

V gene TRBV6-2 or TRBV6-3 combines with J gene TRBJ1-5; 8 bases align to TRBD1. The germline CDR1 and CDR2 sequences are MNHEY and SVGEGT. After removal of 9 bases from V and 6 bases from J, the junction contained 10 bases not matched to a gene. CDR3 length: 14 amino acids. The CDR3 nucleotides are TGTGCCAGTACTTCCCACAGGGGGGGTCAGCCCCAGCATTTT. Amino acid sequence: CASTSHRGGQPQHF.

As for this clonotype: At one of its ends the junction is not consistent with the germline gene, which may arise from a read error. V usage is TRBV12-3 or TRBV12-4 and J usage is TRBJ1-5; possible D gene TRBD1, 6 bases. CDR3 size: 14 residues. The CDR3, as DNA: TGTGTCAGCAGCCAACAGGGCGACAATCAGCCCCACCATTTT. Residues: CVSSQQGDNQPHHF.

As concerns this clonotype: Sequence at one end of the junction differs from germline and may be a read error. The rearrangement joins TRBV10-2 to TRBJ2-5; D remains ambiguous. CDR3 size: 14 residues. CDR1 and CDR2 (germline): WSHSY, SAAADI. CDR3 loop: CPSSGSSRQETQYF. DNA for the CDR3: TGCCCCAGTAGTGGTAGTTCCAGACAAGAGACCCAGTACTTC.

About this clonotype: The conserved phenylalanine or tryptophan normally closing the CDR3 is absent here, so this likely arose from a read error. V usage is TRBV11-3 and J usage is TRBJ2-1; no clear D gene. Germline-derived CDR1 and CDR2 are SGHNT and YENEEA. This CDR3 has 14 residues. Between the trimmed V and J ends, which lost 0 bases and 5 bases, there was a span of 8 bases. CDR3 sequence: CASSLDVPNNEQFL. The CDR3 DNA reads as TGTGCCAGCAGCTTAGACGTCCCGAACAATGAGCAGTTCCTC.

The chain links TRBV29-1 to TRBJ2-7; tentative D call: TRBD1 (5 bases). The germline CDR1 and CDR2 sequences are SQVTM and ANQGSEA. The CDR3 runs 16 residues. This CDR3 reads CRAMTSGAATPYEQYF. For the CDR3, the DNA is TGCAGAGCCATGACATCTGGGGCTGCCACTCCCTACGAGCAGTACTTC.

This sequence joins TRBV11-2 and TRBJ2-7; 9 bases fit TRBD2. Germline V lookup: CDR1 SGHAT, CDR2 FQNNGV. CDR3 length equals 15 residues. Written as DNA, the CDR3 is TGTGCTACCAGCTTAACCATAGCGGGGGCTAGCGAGCAGTACTTC. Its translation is CATSLTIAGASEQYF.

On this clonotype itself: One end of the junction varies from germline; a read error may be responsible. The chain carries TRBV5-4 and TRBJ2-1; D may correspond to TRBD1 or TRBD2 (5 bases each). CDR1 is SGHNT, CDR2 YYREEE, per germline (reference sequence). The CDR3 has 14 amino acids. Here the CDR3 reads CASRSSGTYNEQLF. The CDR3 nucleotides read TGTGCCAGCAGGTCCTCTGGGACCTACAATGAGCAGTTGTTC.

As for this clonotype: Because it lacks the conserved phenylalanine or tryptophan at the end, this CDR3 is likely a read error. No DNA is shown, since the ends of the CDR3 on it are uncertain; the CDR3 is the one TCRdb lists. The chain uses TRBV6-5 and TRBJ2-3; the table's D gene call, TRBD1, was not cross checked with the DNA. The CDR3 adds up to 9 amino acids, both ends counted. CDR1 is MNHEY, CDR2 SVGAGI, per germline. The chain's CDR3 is CANGPPPNI.

CDR3 DNA sequence: TGTGCCAGCCGACTGAAAGTAAACACTGAAGCTTTCTTT. This gives the protein CASRLKVNTEAFF. V is TRBV6-2 or TRBV6-3 and J is TRBJ1-1, with D uncertain. Per germline, CDR1 MNHEY and CDR2 SVGEGT. With 8 bases removed from V and 2 bases from J, the gap between germline ends came to 12 bases. CDR3 length: 13 amino acids.